The rows below give T cell receptor beta chains drawn from one sample of a study of blood T cells in healthy people across ages. A single record per CDR3 protein comes from TCRdb applying MiXCR to the 5' RACE reads. Of about 1.6 million distinct CDR3 sequences listed, about 35% are singletons. Sequencing used blood. Source of these receptors: a woman under 40 in good health. Each CDR3 is given with its conserved first and last residue. D genes are given only for firm matches. The size field is filled for only some rows; it gives once, few, many or a size class.

- TRBD2 TRBJ2-1 TRBV29-1 TGCAGCGTTGAGGTCAACGGGGGGGAAATTATTAACAATGAGCAGTTCTTC CSVEVNGGEIINNEQFF
- - TRBJ1-5 TRBV11-2 TGTGCCAGCAGCGCGCTTGGGAATAGCAATCAGCCCCAGCATTTT CASSALGNSNQPQHF
few TRBD1 TRBJ2-4 TRBV20-1 TGCAGCCCGGCAGATGGCAGGGGGCTGAACATTCAGTACTTC CSPADGRGLNIQYF
once TRBD1 TRBJ1-1 TRBV10-3 TGTGCCATCAGTGCCCGGGACAGGGGGGGCGACACTGAAGCTTTCTTT CAISARDRGGDTEAFF
- - TRBJ2-3 TRBV20-1 TGCAGTGCTAGTTACGGGGCCACAGATACGCAGTATTTT CSASYGATDTQYF
few TRBD1 TRBJ2-1 TRBV12-3/TRBV12-4 TGTGCCAGCAGCTCAACGGACAGGCACAATGAGCAGTTCTTC CASSSTDRHNEQFF
- TRBD1 TRBJ2-3 TRBV20-1 TGCAGTGGACAGGGACCCACAGCTACGCAGTATTTT CSGQGPTATQYF
- - TRBJ2-7 TRBV3-1 TGTGCCGGCAGCCATGCGACGAGCGGGCAACGCTACGAGCAGTACTTC CAGSHATSGQRYEQYF
few - TRBJ1-2 TRBV5-1 TGCGCCAGCAGCTTGGCCCAGACAGGAAACTATGGCTACACCTTC CASSLAQTGNYGYTF
few - TRBJ2-3 TRBV20-1 TGCAGTGCTAGAGCTTCTCGACTAAGAGACACAGATACGCAGTATTTT CSARASRLRDTDTQYF
few - TRBJ2-5 TRBV12-3/TRBV12-4 TGTGCCAGCAGTTTGGGGGCCGCGGGTACCCAGTACTTC CASSLGAAGTQYF
- TRBD1 TRBJ1-1 TRBV20-1 TGCAGTGCTAGAGATCGGAGGACAGGGGCAGTTTATAGTGAAGCTTTCTTT CSARDRRTGAVYSEAFF
few TRBD2 TRBJ2-1 TRBV6-5 TGTGCCAGCAGTTACAGGACTAGCGGGAGGAATGAGCAGTTCTTC CASSYRTSGRNEQFF
- TRBD2 TRBJ2-3 TRBV14 TGTGCCAGCAGCCAAGTTCCCGGGAGGACAGATACGCAGTATTTT CASSQVPGRTDTQYF
- TRBD2 TRBJ2-3 TRBV30 TGTGCCTGGAGTGTCGAGACTAGCGGGGGACCCAGGGTGAAAGATACGCAGTATTTT CAWSVETSGGPRVKDTQYF
- - TRBJ2-1 TRBV19 TGTGCCAGTAGTATAGGGAGCGAACCATACAATGAGCAGTTCTTC CASSIGSEPYNEQFF
few TRBD2 TRBJ2-3 TRBV6-5 TGTGCCAGCAGTTATACGCTAGCGGGAGGCACAGATACGCAGTATTTT CASSYTLAGGTDTQYF
- - TRBJ2-7 TRBV3-1 TGTGCCAGCAGCTCTACAGGGAAGACCTACGAGCAGTACTTC CASSSTGKTYEQYF
many - TRBJ2-1 TRBV15 TGTGCCACCAGCAGAGTGGGCGACAACAATGAGCAGTTCTTC CATSRVGDNNEQFF
- - TRBJ2-7 TRBV9 TGTACCAGCAGCGTGGGAGTTGCGAACACCTACGAGCAGTACTTC CTSSVGVANTYEQYF
- - TRBJ2-3 TRBV2 TGTGCCAGCAGTGACCCTGGCGGGGGCCCAACAGATACGCAGTATTTT CASSDPGGGPTDTQYF
- - TRBJ1-5 TRBV15 TGTGCCACCAGCAGAGACAGGGCGCCCCAGCATTTT CATSRDRAPQHF
few TRBD1 TRBJ2-7 TRBV12-3/TRBV12-4 TGTGCCAGCAGGGGAACAGGGGCGAGCGAGCAGTACTTC CASRGTGASEQYF
many TRBD1 TRBJ2-7 TRBV29-1 TGCAGCGTGAGGAGGACAGGGTCCTACGAGCAGTACTTC CSVRRTGSYEQYF
- - TRBJ2-6 TRBV7-9 TGTGCCAGCAGGGCGGCTGGGGCCAACGTCCTGACTTTC CASRAAGANVLTF
- TRBD1 TRBJ2-7 TRBV9 TGTGCCAGCAGCGCGAAACGTACAGGGGCAGCTCCCTACGAGCAGTACTTC CASSAKRTGAAPYEQYF
- - TRBJ2-5 TRBV20-1 TGCAGTGCTACCCCCACTAGAGAGGCCGACCAAGAGACCCAGTACTTC CSATPTREADQETQYF
- TRBD1 TRBJ1-1 TRBV25-1 TGTGCCAGCAGTGCGGACAGGGGATCGAACACTGAAGCTTTCTTT CASSADRGSNTEAFF
- - TRBJ1-6 TRBV6-5 TGTGCCAGCAGTTTTTTCAGCGGTCCATGGAATTCACCCCTCCACTTT CASSFFSGPWNSPLHF
few - TRBJ2-6 TRBV13 TGTGCCAGCAGCCAGAGGACGGGTAACTCTGGGGCCAACGTCCTGACTTTC CASSQRTGNSGANVLTF
- - TRBJ1-5 TRBV4-1 TGCGCCAGCAGCCGGGGCAGGGCCTTTGGCAATCAGCCCCAGCATTTT CASSRGRAFGNQPQHF
- - TRBJ2-1 TRBV9 TGTGCCAGCAGCGACTTAAGCGGACCGCAGTTCTTC CASSDLSGPQFF
few - TRBJ2-5 TRBV7-7 TGTGCCAGCAGTCCTAGGGGCTTGGTTGGGACCCAGTACTTC CASSPRGLVGTQYF
- TRBD1 TRBJ1-5 TRBV28 TGTGCCAGCAGTTTAGGGCAGGGGGGGGGACAGCCCCAGCATTTT CASSLGQGGGQPQHF
few TRBD2 TRBJ2-1 TRBV27 TGTGCCAGCAGTTTACTAGCGGGAGGGCCTGGGGACAATGAGCAGTTCTTC CASSLLAGGPGDNEQFF
- - TRBJ2-5 TRBV20-1 TGCAGTGCTAGTCGGGGAGGGGGGAACCAAGAGACCCAGTACTTC CSASRGGGNQETQYF
once - TRBJ1-2 TRBV7-2 TGTGCCAGCAGCCATGGGGGGGCGCATTCTAACTATGGCTACACCTTC CASSHGGAHSNYGYTF
- TRBD2 TRBJ2-1 TRBV24-1 TGTGCCACCAGTGATAGACTAGCGGGAGGGTGGGATGAGCAGTTCTTC CATSDRLAGGWDEQFF
- - TRBJ2-1 TRBV29-1 TGCAGCGTTGACTTCCGAATACCGGGAGATAACTACAATGAGCAGTTCTTC CSVDFRIPGDNYNEQFF
- - TRBJ2-1 TRBV24-1 TGTGCCGCCAGTGGGGAGGGGCGCGGCAGGGGTTTCTACAATGAGCAGTTCTTC CAASGEGRGRGFYNEQFF
- - TRBJ1-1 TRBV6-1 TGTGCCAGCAGTCCCACACCCTATACAGGGTCCGCGAACACTGAAGCTTTCTTT CASSPTPYTGSANTEAFF
- TRBD1 TRBJ1-2 TRBV7-3 TGTGCCAGCAGCTTACGTGCAGGGGGAGAGGATGGCTACACCTTC CASSLRAGGEDGYTF
- - TRBJ1-5 TRBV5-1 TGCGCCAGCAGCGTGGCACCCAATCAGCCCCAGCATTTT CASSVAPNQPQHF
few - TRBJ1-5 TRBV5-1 TGCGCCAGCAGCCTAGAGGGGGGCGATCAGCCCCAGCATTTT CASSLEGGDQPQHF
- TRBD1 TRBJ1-4 TRBV7-6 TGTGCCAGCAGCATACCGACAGGGGGGGTTGAAAAACGGTTTTTT CASSIPTGGVEKRFF
- - TRBJ2-7 TRBV6-5 TGTGCCAGCAGAAGACAGGAGGTGAAGGGGGCCTACGAGCAGTACTTC CASRRQEVKGAYEQYF
many TRBD2 TRBJ2-1 TRBV18 TGTGCCAGCTCGGACGGGACTAGCGGGTCGAATGAGCAGTTCTTC CASSDGTSGSNEQFF
few - TRBJ2-7 TRBV18 TGTGCCAGCTCACCGCCTAACGAGATACACGAGCAGTACTTC CASSPPNEIHEQYF
- TRBD2 TRBJ2-3 TRBV5-4 TGTGCCAGCAGCTTGGTGACTAGCGGGCCCACAGATACGCAGTATTTT CASSLVTSGPTDTQYF
- TRBD2 TRBJ2-3 TRBV5-1 TGCGCCAGCAGTAAGCGAGCGGGAGGAATAACAACTAGCACAGATACGCAGTATTTT CASSKRAGGITTSTDTQYF
- - TRBJ1-5 TRBV6-1 TGTGCCAGCAGTGCCCAGGGTTTGGCGAAGTCCCAGCCCCAGCATTTT CASSAQGLAKSQPQHF
few TRBD2 TRBJ2-1 TRBV12-3/TRBV12-4 TGTGCCAGCACTAGCGGGAGGCGATACAATGAGCAGTTCTTC CASTSGRRYNEQFF
- - TRBJ2-3 TRBV11-2 TGTGCCAGCAGCCAAATATGGGATACGCAGTATTTT CASSQIWDTQYF
- - TRBJ1-2 TRBV7-2 TGTACCAGCAGCCTGGAGGGCTACACCTTC CTSSLEGYTF
few TRBD2 TRBJ2-3 TRBV4-1 TGCGCCAGCAGCCAAGATCTCCCGGGGACTAGCGGGAATGCAGATACGCAGTATTTT CASSQDLPGTSGNADTQYF
many TRBD2 TRBJ2-5 TRBV5-1 TGCGCCAGCAGCATGACTAGCGGGGGATCTGAGACCCAGTACTTC CASSMTSGGSETQYF
few - TRBJ2-5 TRBV12-3/TRBV12-4 TGTGCCAGCAGCAAGATCTATACAGGGAATGAGCAGTACTTC CASSKIYTGNEQYF